This is a list of T cell receptor beta chains from one sample in a study of blood T cell repertoires in COVID-19. Here immunoSEQ multiplex PCR was the method, and the copy in TCRdb shows in-frame clones only, minus some. This table holds 300,000 or so clones, about nine tenths found once. Input material: PBMCs or T cells enriched from blood (not recorded which). Receptor source: a woman aged 30 to 39 who had recovered from COVID-19. The CDR3 runs from the conserved cysteine through the conserved F or W. D genes are given only for firm matches. Clone size is given for some rows only: seen once, a few or many times, or a class if the clone is expanded.

J gene: TRBJ1-4
V gene: TRBV7-9
D gene: .
clone size: once
CDR3 DNA: TGTGCCAGCAGCTTAACCGCCAGAGGTAATGAAAAACTGTTTTTT
CDR3 protein: CASSLTARGNEKLFF

J gene: TRBJ1-1
V gene: TRBV18
D gene: TRBD1
clone size: .
CDR3 DNA: TGTGCCAGTTCGAGACAGGGGGAGTGGAACACTGAAGCTTTCTTT
CDR3 protein: CASSRQGEWNTEAFF

J gene: TRBJ2-1
V gene: TRBV14
D gene: TRBD2
clone size: .
CDR3 DNA: TGTGCCAGCAGAGACAGACTAGCGGGGTTTTCCTACAATGAGCAGTTCTTC
CDR3 protein: CASRDRLAGFSYNEQFF

J gene: TRBJ2-7
V gene: TRBV28
D gene: TRBD2
clone size: .
CDR3 DNA: TGTGCCAGCAGTTCGGGACTAGCGAATCTAGTCTGGTACGAGCAGTACTTC
CDR3 protein: CASSSGLANLVWYEQYF

J gene: TRBJ2-7
V gene: TRBV25-1
D gene: .
clone size: few
CDR3 DNA: TGTGCCAGCAGGGGGGGTTTTGGGAACGAGCAGTACTTC
CDR3 protein: CASRGGFGNEQYF

J gene: TRBJ1-5
V gene: TRBV18
D gene: .
clone size: .
CDR3 DNA: TGTGCCAGCTCACCTGACAGCGTCAATCAGCCCCAGCATTTT
CDR3 protein: CASSPDSVNQPQHF

J gene: TRBJ1-5
V gene: TRBV19
D gene: .
clone size: once
CDR3 DNA: TGTGCCAGTAGTCCAATACAGGGTTTCAATCAGCCCCAGCATTTT
CDR3 protein: CASSPIQGFNQPQHF

J gene: TRBJ2-3
V gene: TRBV4-1
D gene: TRBD2
clone size: .
CDR3 DNA: TGCGCCAGCAGCCGCCCCGTACTAGCGGACCGCACAGATACGCAGTATTTT
CDR3 protein: CASSRPVLADRTDTQYF

J gene: TRBJ1-4
V gene: TRBV2
D gene: .
clone size: .
CDR3 DNA: TGTGCCAGCCTTAGGGCCACAGGGAATGAAAAACTGTTTTTT
CDR3 protein: CASLRATGNEKLFF

J gene: TRBJ2-7
V gene: TRBV27
D gene: TRBD1
clone size: .
CDR3 DNA: TGTGCCAGCAGTTTATCTTTGGACAGGGCTTACGAGCAGTACTTC
CDR3 protein: CASSLSLDRAYEQYF

J gene: TRBJ2-3
V gene: TRBV11-2
D gene: .
clone size: .
CDR3 DNA: TGTGCCAGCAGCCTCCGACAGAACCCTATAGCGGCGCTAGATACGCAGTATTTT
CDR3 protein: CASSLRQNPIAALDTQYF

J gene: TRBJ1-1
V gene: TRBV18
D gene: .
clone size: .
CDR3 DNA: TGTGCCAGCTCACCTTTCGAGAGGACTGAAGCTTTCTTT
CDR3 protein: CASSPFERTEAFF

J gene: TRBJ2-1
V gene: TRBV7-2
D gene: TRBD2
clone size: few
CDR3 DNA: TGTGCCAGCAGCTTAGACGGGAGGGGTCACAATGAGCAGTTCTTC
CDR3 protein: CASSLDGRGHNEQFF

J gene: TRBJ2-5
V gene: TRBV5-1
D gene: TRBD1
clone size: .
CDR3 DNA: TGCGCCAGCCGCTACGGGACAGCTGAAGAGACCCAGTACTTC
CDR3 protein: CASRYGTAEETQYF

J gene: TRBJ2-1
V gene: TRBV7-8
D gene: .
clone size: .
CDR3 DNA: TGTGCCAGCAGCTTGAGCTCCGACTATGAGCAGTTCTTC
CDR3 protein: CASSLSSDYEQFF

J gene: TRBJ2-2
V gene: TRBV5-8
D gene: TRBD2
clone size: .
CDR3 DNA: TGTGCCAGCAGCAGGGGACTAGCGGGGAACACCGGGGAGCTGTTTTTT
CDR3 protein: CASSRGLAGNTGELFF

J gene: TRBJ2-3
V gene: TRBV5-1
D gene: TRBD2
clone size: .
CDR3 DNA: TGCGCCAGCAGCTCGGGACTAGCGGGAGGGAGCACAGATACGCAGTATTTT
CDR3 protein: CASSSGLAGGSTDTQYF

J gene: TRBJ2-7
V gene: TRBV28
D gene: .
clone size: .
CDR3 DNA: TGTGCCAGCAGTCCTCTACAGGGAAACTACGAGCAGTACTTC
CDR3 protein: CASSPLQGNYEQYF

J gene: TRBJ1-3
V gene: TRBV5-4
D gene: TRBD1
clone size: .
CDR3 DNA: TGTGCCAGCAGCGAAGGACAGGGGATCTCTGGAAACACCATATATTTT
CDR3 protein: CASSEGQGISGNTIYF

J gene: TRBJ2-7
V gene: TRBV2
D gene: .
clone size: few
CDR3 DNA: TGTGCCAGCAGCAGGGACATCTCCTACGAGCAGTACTTC
CDR3 protein: CASSRDISYEQYF

J gene: TRBJ1-1
V gene: TRBV28
D gene: .
clone size: .
CDR3 DNA: TGTGCCAGCAGTCTCCTAACCCGGGAAGCTTTCTTT
CDR3 protein: CASSLLTREAFF

J gene: TRBJ1-2
V gene: TRBV6-5
D gene: TRBD1
clone size: .
CDR3 DNA: TGTGCCAGCAGCAAGGACAGGATTAGTGGCTACACCTTC
CDR3 protein: CASSKDRISGYTF

J gene: TRBJ2-7
V gene: TRBV3-1/TRBV3-2
D gene: TRBD2
clone size: many
CDR3 DNA: TGTGCCAGCAGCCAAATAGCGGGAGGGCCCGGTGAGCAGTACTTC
CDR3 protein: CASSQIAGGPGEQYF

J gene: TRBJ2-1
V gene: TRBV9
D gene: .
clone size: .
CDR3 DNA: TGTGCCAGCAGCGTACAGGAAGAGCAGTTCTTC
CDR3 protein: CASSVQEEQFF

J gene: TRBJ2-5
V gene: TRBV5-1
D gene: TRBD1
clone size: .
CDR3 DNA: TGCGCCAGCAGCTTGGTGGGACAGACACAAGAGACCCAGTACTTC
CDR3 protein: CASSLVGQTQETQYF

J gene: TRBJ1-1
V gene: TRBV28
D gene: .
clone size: .
CDR3 DNA: TGTGCCAGCAGTTTAAACCCTTTTAACCTCAGGGCTGAAGCTTTCTTT
CDR3 protein: CASSLNPFNLRAEAFF

J gene: TRBJ1-4
V gene: TRBV30
D gene: TRBD1
clone size: .
CDR3 DNA: TGTGCCTGGAGTGTTCAGGGGGGTAATGAAAAACTGTTTTTT
CDR3 protein: CAWSVQGGNEKLFF

J gene: TRBJ2-7
V gene: TRBV5-1
D gene: TRBD1
clone size: .
CDR3 DNA: TGCGCCAGCAGGGGGACAGGGAAATACGAGCAGTACTTC
CDR3 protein: CASRGTGKYEQYF

J gene: TRBJ2-3
V gene: TRBV11-2
D gene: .
clone size: .
CDR3 DNA: TGTGCCAGCAGCCTCCAGCTACCAGGGGTCTCGGATACGCAGTATTTT
CDR3 protein: CASSLQLPGVSDTQYF

J gene: TRBJ1-3
V gene: TRBV30
D gene: .
clone size: .
CDR3 DNA: TGTGCCTGGACAGCTGGAAACACCATATATTTT
CDR3 protein: CAWTAGNTIYF

J gene: TRBJ1-4
V gene: TRBV28
D gene: .
clone size: once
CDR3 DNA: TGTGCCAGCAGTTTAGCCCTAAGGGGTGAAAAACTGTTTTTT
CDR3 protein: CASSLALRGEKLFF

J gene: TRBJ2-7
V gene: TRBV28
D gene: TRBD1
clone size: .
CDR3 DNA: TGTGCCAGCAGTTTGTTGACAGGGGGCACCTACGAGCAGTACTTC
CDR3 protein: CASSLLTGGTYEQYF

J gene: TRBJ1-3
V gene: TRBV7-2
D gene: .
clone size: .
CDR3 DNA: TGTGCCAGCAGCTTAGCCCCCAGCGGGGGATCTAGGGGAAACACCATATATTTT
CDR3 protein: CASSLAPSGGSRGNTIYF

J gene: TRBJ1-1
V gene: TRBV6-1
D gene: .
clone size: .
CDR3 DNA: TGTGCCAGCAGTCCCCAAAATCGGGACACTGAAGCTTTCTTT
CDR3 protein: CASSPQNRDTEAFF

J gene: TRBJ2-1
V gene: TRBV7-8
D gene: TRBD2
clone size: .
CDR3 DNA: TGTGCCACCTATGAAGGAACTAGCGGAAAGAATGAGCAGTTCTTC
CDR3 protein: CATYEGTSGKNEQFF

J gene: TRBJ1-5
V gene: TRBV19
D gene: .
clone size: .
CDR3 DNA: TGTGCCAGTAGTATCTTGGGCAGGGGTCAGCCCCAGCATTTT
CDR3 protein: CASSILGRGQPQHF

J gene: TRBJ2-7
V gene: TRBV4-2
D gene: .
clone size: .
CDR3 DNA: TGTGCCAGCAGCCAAGAGTTAGCCCCATCCTACGAGCAGTACTTC
CDR3 protein: CASSQELAPSYEQYF

J gene: TRBJ1-6
V gene: TRBV28
D gene: .
clone size: .
CDR3 DNA: TGTGCCAGCAGTTTCCCCGGGGGGGGAGGGTCACCCCTCCACTTT
CDR3 protein: CASSFPGGGGSPLHF

J gene: TRBJ1-5
V gene: TRBV29-1
D gene: TRBD1
clone size: .
CDR3 DNA: TGCAGCGTCCTCGGACCAGGGGGGAATCAGCCCCAGCATTTT
CDR3 protein: CSVLGPGGNQPQHF

J gene: TRBJ2-7
V gene: TRBV19
D gene: .
clone size: .
CDR3 DNA: TGTGCCAGTAGTATAACAGGTACCTCCTACGAGCAGTACTTC
CDR3 protein: CASSITGTSYEQYF

J gene: TRBJ1-1
V gene: TRBV7-2
D gene: TRBD1
clone size: .
CDR3 DNA: TGTGCCAGCAGCAAACGGACAGGGCTGAACACTGAAGCTTTCTTT
CDR3 protein: CASSKRTGLNTEAFF

J gene: TRBJ1-6
V gene: TRBV6-6
D gene: TRBD1
clone size: .
CDR3 DNA: TGTGCCAGCAGTTACCAGGGGGGTTTCGAATCACCCCTCCACTTT
CDR3 protein: CASSYQGGFESPLHF

J gene: TRBJ1-6
V gene: TRBV25-1
D gene: .
clone size: .
CDR3 DNA: TGTGCCAGCAGTCGCAGCTCCTATAATTCACCCCTCCACTTT
CDR3 protein: CASSRSSYNSPLHF

J gene: TRBJ2-2
V gene: TRBV5-6
D gene: .
clone size: .
CDR3 DNA: TGTGCCAGCAGCTCGTCTATCAGGGGGGTCCACACCGGGGAGCTGTTTTTT
CDR3 protein: CASSSSIRGVHTGELFF

J gene: TRBJ1-2
V gene: TRBV5-6
D gene: TRBD1
clone size: .
CDR3 DNA: TGTGCCAGCAGCTTGGGGGGGACAGTCTATGGCTACACCTTC
CDR3 protein: CASSLGGTVYGYTF

J gene: TRBJ2-2
V gene: TRBV3-1/TRBV3-2
D gene: .
clone size: .
CDR3 DNA: TGTGCCAGCAGCCAGAAAGTCCAGGGATTTGCCAACACCGGGGAGCTGTTTTTT
CDR3 protein: CASSQKVQGFANTGELFF

J gene: TRBJ2-1
V gene: TRBV14
D gene: TRBD2
clone size: .
CDR3 DNA: TGTGCCAGCAGCCAAGGGACTAGCGGTAACAATGAGCAGTTCTTC
CDR3 protein: CASSQGTSGNNEQFF

J gene: TRBJ1-4
V gene: TRBV27
D gene: .
clone size: once
CDR3 DNA: TGTGCCAGCAGTTTCGTGGGGGGTAGGCTGTTTTTT
CDR3 protein: CASSFVGGRLFF

J gene: TRBJ2-7
V gene: TRBV29-1
D gene: TRBD2
clone size: .
CDR3 DNA: TGCAGCGTTGAGTTGCGGCGGGAGGGTTCCGTGCAGTACTTC
CDR3 protein: CSVELRREGSVQYF

J gene: TRBJ2-7
V gene: TRBV4-2
D gene: .
clone size: .
CDR3 DNA: TGTGCCAGCAGCCAAGAAACGGGTTACGAGCAGTACTTC
CDR3 protein: CASSQETGYEQYF

J gene: TRBJ2-2
V gene: TRBV10-2
D gene: .
clone size: once
CDR3 DNA: TGCGCCAGCAGTGTTAGCACCGGGGAGCTGTTTTTT
CDR3 protein: CASSVSTGELFF

J gene: TRBJ2-3
V gene: TRBV9
D gene: TRBD2
clone size: .
CDR3 DNA: TGTGCCAGCAGCTTACGGGAGGGAAGCACAGATACGCAGTATTTT
CDR3 protein: CASSLREGSTDTQYF

J gene: TRBJ1-5
V gene: TRBV19
D gene: .
clone size: .
CDR3 DNA: TGTGCCAGTAGTATTACAGGGCAGAATCAGCCCCAGCATTTT
CDR3 protein: CASSITGQNQPQHF

J gene: TRBJ1-2
V gene: TRBV6-6
D gene: TRBD1
clone size: .
CDR3 DNA: TGTGCCAGCAGTTTCACAGGGGCCGATGGCTATGGCTACACCTTC
CDR3 protein: CASSFTGADGYGYTF

J gene: TRBJ1-1
V gene: TRBV24-1
D gene: .
clone size: .
CDR3 DNA: TGTGCCACCAGTCAAGGGGGGAACACTGAAGCTTTCTTT
CDR3 protein: CATSQGGNTEAFF